The 28 T cell receptor beta chains in this list originate from one sample, sequenced in a study of T-cell reconstitution after alpha-beta-depleted transplantation in children (dated by TCRdb to the mid-2010s). Library method: PCR. Instrument used: Illumina HiSeq 2500. To normalize quantification of the TCRbeta repertoire, the TCR libraries were built with molecular barcoding that relied on unique molecular identifiers. TCRdb cleaned the public reads at Q25 with fastp, built clones with MiXCR and kept in-frame beta chains. Every distinct CDR3 protein forms one entry, paired with its most common genes and DNA. The sample has about 350,000 distinct CDR3 sequences on record, 10% to 15% of them singletons. The ten largest make up 4.3% of the sample. Sequencing used PBMCs, obtained from the stem cell graft. These receptors were collected from a human donor who donated a stem cell graft to a child with Fanconi anemia.

This rearrangement joins TRBV7-2 to TRBJ2-5; D is perhaps TRBD1 (5 bases). The CDR3 extends over 14 amino acids. The germline V and J ends were trimmed by 4 bases and 5 bases, with 14 bases remaining between them. Germline V lookup: CDR1 SGHTA, CDR2 FQGNSA. The CDR3 sequence is CASSSGRDGETQYF. CDR3 bases: TGTGCCAGCAGCTCCGGCAGGGATGGGGAGACCCAGTACTTC.

J is TRBJ1-1 and V is TRBV29-1; tentative D call: TRBD1 (6 bases). CDR1 and CDR2 (germline): SQVTM, ANQGSEA. The ends were cut back, 5 bases at V and 4 bases at J, with 26 bases in the middle. This CDR3 region has 17 residues. CDR3 nucleotides: TGCAGCGTTTTCCCAGTCAGGGCAGGGGCCACAAGCACTGAAGCTTTCTTT. This codes for CSVFPVRAGATSTEAFF.

The chain joins TRBV18 to TRBJ1-1; a possible D gene is TRBD1 (6 bases). Germline V gene data show CDR1 as KGHSH and CDR2 as LQKENI. The V and J ends lost 5 bases and 4 bases respectively, with 14 bases between them. The CDR3 contains 14 residues. The CDR3 DNA reads as TGTGCCAGCTCAGAATCACAGGGCGGCACTGAAGCTTTCTTT. Its protein product is CASSESQGGTEAFF.

This clonotype was counted only a few times. The chain employs TRBV7-2 and TRBJ2-1; tentatively, D is TRBD1 or TRBD2 (5 bases each). V lost 7 bases and J 2 bases, leaving 15 bases between the germline ends. The germline gives CDR1 SGHTA, CDR2 FQGNSA. This CDR3 is 15 amino acids long. Here the CDR3 DNA reads TGTGCCAGCAAATTTCCGGGACGGGCCTACAATGAGCAGTTCTTC. It is translated as CASKFPGRAYNEQFF. The whole variable domain, remainder taken from reference TRBV7-2 and TRBJ2-1, is GAGVSQSPSNKVTEKGKDVELRCDPISGHTALYWYRQSLGQGLEFLIYFQGNSAPDKSGLPSDRFSAERTGGSVSTLTIQRTQQEDSAVYLCASKFPGRAYNEQFFGPGTRLTVL.

The rearrangement links TRBV20-1 to TRBJ1-2; possible D gene TRBD1, 6 bases. V lost 5 bases and J 2 bases, leaving 15 bases between the germline ends. The V gene's germline CDR1 is DFQATT and CDR2 SNEGSKA (reference sequence). The CDR3 runs to 14 residues. The CDR3 reads CSALPGATNYGYTF. The DNA for the CDR3 is TGCAGTGCTCTACCAGGGGCCACCAACTATGGCTACACCTTC.

The chain is built from TRBV5-5 and TRBJ2-2, with unresolved D. The CDR3 runs to 16 residues. In germline, CDR1 is SGHKS, CDR2 YYEKEE (reference sequence). V was shortened by 4 bases and J by 4 bases, with 17 bases between the two germline ends. The CDR3 loop is CASSQWAGKLTGELFF. CDR3 DNA sequence: TGTGCCAGCAGCCAATGGGCCGGAAAACTCACCGGGGAGCTGTTTTTT.

Ten or more counts support this clonotype. J is TRBJ2-2 and V is TRBV6-2 or TRBV6-3; possibly TRBD2 for D (5 bases). The CDR3 is 12 amino acids. Germline CDR1 and CDR2: MNHEY and SVGEGT. Trimming removed 7 bases from V and 6 bases from J, with 9 bases in between. For the CDR3, the DNA is TGTGCCAGCACTCGGGGAGCCGGGGAGCTGTTTTTT. Its translation is CASTRGAGELFF.

This clonotype has just a few counts. V is TRBV9 and J is TRBJ2-1; TRBD1 matches at 9 bases. This CDR3 is built from 15 residues. Germline trimming cut 2 bases from V and 8 bases from J; bases unmatched to any gene: 8. Germline CDR1 reads SGDLS; CDR2 reads YYNGEE. The CDR3 sequence: CASSVQTGGYDEQFF. DNA of the CDR3: TGTGCCAGCAGCGTCCAGACAGGGGGATATGATGAGCAGTTCTTC. The entire variable domain, with the rest obtained from reference TRBV9 and TRBJ2-1, is as follows: DSGVTQTPKHLITATGQRVTLRCSPRSGDLSVYWYQQSLDQGLQFLIQYYNGEERAKGNILERFSAQQFPDLHSELNLSSLELGDSALYFCASSVQTGGYDEQFFGPGTRLTVL.

The CDR3 protein is CASSQGRIVMDTQYF. The CDR3 nucleotides are TGTGCCAGCAGTCAGGGCAGGATCGTGATGGATACGCAGTATTTT. The chain links TRBV6-1 to TRBJ2-3; weak D call: TRBD1 (5 bases). Trimming cost V 5 bases and J 6 bases, with 18 bases left between them. The CDR3 totals 15 residues. CDR1 and CDR2 (germline): MNHNS, SASEGT.

This clonotype was counted between two and nine times. This sequence joins TRBV4-1 and TRBJ2-3; TRBD1 matches 7 bases. After removal of 1 base from V and 0 bases from J, the junction contained 7 bases not matched to a gene. Germline CDR1 and CDR2: MGHRA and YSYEKL. The CDR3 has 17 amino acids. The CDR3 nucleotides are TGCGCCAGCAGCCAAGTAAAAAGGGGGCCCAGCACAGATACGCAGTATTTT. Translation gives CASSQVKRGPSTDTQYF.

This clonotype was counted many times. The chain couples TRBV7-2 to TRBJ1-3; D gene ambiguous. Trimming pared 1 base from V and 6 bases from J, leaving 10 bases between. CDR1 is SGHTA and CDR2 is FQGNSA in the germline V gene. The CDR3 covers 14 residues. In nucleotides, the CDR3 is TGTGCCAGCAGCTTAGGGCGGTCTCAAAACACCATATATTTT. Translating it yields CASSLGRSQNTIYF.

In this sample, this clonotype turned up many times. The chain carries TRBV6-5 and TRBJ1-2; no firm D call. Germline CDR1 MNHEY, CDR2 SVGAGI. The CDR3 covers 14 residues. V dropped 4 bases and J dropped 7 bases, with 16 bases sitting between them. CDR3 nucleotide sequence: TGTGCCAGCAGTTCCGACGGCGAACTAAGTGGCTACACCTTC. Translating it yields CASSSDGELSGYTF.

The V and J genes are TRBV12-3 or TRBV12-4 and TRBJ2-5; 8 positions match TRBD2. Unmatched junction bases numbered 10, after V lost 5 bases and J lost 5 bases. The CDR3 covers 15 residues. CDR3 region: CASSPGAGVEETQYF. The CDR3 DNA follows: TGTGCCAGCAGTCCCGGAGCGGGGGTAGAGGAGACCCAGTACTTC.

Many counts were recorded for this clonotype. The chain couples TRBV20-1 to TRBJ2-7; D call uncertain. The V and J ends lost 2 bases and 2 bases respectively, with 4 bases between them. There are 11 residues in the CDR3. In germline, CDR1 is DFQATT, CDR2 SNEGSKA (reference sequence). CDR3 nucleotides: TGCAGTGCTAGAACAGCCTACGAGCAGTACGTC. Its protein product is CSARTAYEQYV.

This clonotype appeared a few times. This rearrangement joins TRBV29-1 to TRBJ2-1, with 9 bases fitting TRBD2. Germline CDR1 SQVTM, CDR2 ANQGSEA. Trimming took 4 bases from V and 8 from J; bases not matched to a gene: 12. The CDR3 is 15 amino acids. CDR3 sequence: CSVGLGREGLDEQFF. CDR3 DNA: TGCAGCGTTGGTCTTGGGCGGGAGGGCCTCGATGAGCAGTTCTTC.

This clonotype has just a few counts. V and J are TRBV20-1 and TRBJ1-2; D call uncertain. The CDR3 has 14 amino acids. The germline CDR1 and CDR2 sequences are DFQATT and SNEGSKA (reference sequence). Trimming removed 6 bases at V and 1 base at J, with 15 bases between. This CDR3 reads CSAQKPPDNYGYTF. The CDR3 coding sequence is TGCAGTGCCCAAAAACCGCCTGATAACTATGGCTACACCTTC.

This clonotype was observed a few times. The V call is TRBV15, the J call TRBJ1-5, with D hard to call. Germline CDR1 reads LNHNV; CDR2 reads YYDKDF (reference sequence). This CDR3 region has 14 residues. The V gene lost 5 bases and the J gene lost 2 bases, with 10 bases spanning the gap. In DNA form, the CDR3 reads TGTGCCACCAGCGATGCCGGGGGCAATCAGCCCCAGCATTTT. Translation gives CATSDAGGNQPQHF.

The rearrangement joins TRBV6-2 or TRBV6-3 to TRBJ1-2, with unresolved D. V lost 5 bases to trimming and J lost 14 bases, with 15 bases between them. CDR1 is MNHEY, CDR2 SVGEGT, per germline. This CDR3 has 11 residues. CDR3 in amino acids: CASSTMTPPTF. CDR3 nucleotides: TGTGCCAGCAGTACGATGACGCCCCCGACCTTC.

The CDR3 region is CASSEIGGAGNTIYF. Here the CDR3 DNA reads TGTGCCAGCAGTGAAATAGGAGGGGCTGGAAACACCATATATTTT. The V and J genes are TRBV25-1 and TRBJ1-3; D is perhaps TRBD1 (5 bases). This CDR3 has 15 residues. Trimming pared 2 bases from V and 2 bases from J, leaving 10 bases between. Germline lookup yields CDR1 MGHDK and CDR2 SYGVNS.

This chain uses TRBV5-1 with TRBJ2-3; 11 positions agree with TRBD1. Germline V CDR1 and CDR2: SGHRS, YFSETQ. The CDR3 is 15 amino acids. With 4 bases clipped from V and 5 bases from J, the junction kept 6 bases outside the gene matches. Here the CDR3 DNA reads TGCGCCAGCAGCATCGGACAGGGGGCGGTAGATACGCAGTATTTT. Amino acid sequence: CASSIGQGAVDTQYF.

Ten or more counts support this clonotype. J is TRBJ2-3 and V is TRBV2; D gene uncertain. Germline lookup yields CDR1 SNHLY and CDR2 FYNNEI. This CDR3 spans 13 amino acids. V shed 8 bases and J shed 2 bases, with 11 bases lying between them. DNA of the CDR3: TGTGCCAGCCTCTACCTGAACACAGATACGCAGTATTTT. Translation: CASLYLNTDTQYF.

As to this clonotype: A much larger clonotype is one base distant, so this may be a read error. J is TRBJ2-3 and V is TRBV5-1, with TRBD1 matching 10 bases. Germline V gives CDR1 SGHRS, CDR2 YFSETQ. The CDR3 is made up of 16 amino acids. CDR3 DNA: TGCGTCAGCAGCTTGGGGGGACAGGGGAGCACAGATACGCAGTATTTT. Encoded protein: CVSSLGGQGSTDTQYF.

This clonotype was detected ten times or more. This chain joins TRBV12-3 or TRBV12-4 and TRBJ1-5; perhaps TRBD1 as D (6 bases). The V end lost 5 bases, the J end lost 5 bases, and 13 bases lay between the germline ends. The CDR3 runs 14 residues. CDR3 residues: CASSKEGGDQPQHF. CDR3 DNA sequence: TGTGCCAGCAGTAAGGAGGGGGGCGATCAGCCCCAGCATTTT.

This clonotype was seen a handful of times. The chain joins TRBV5-4 to TRBJ2-3, with D uncertain. CDR3 length: 14 amino acids. Germline CDR1 is SGHNT and CDR2 is YYREEE (reference sequence). V was clipped by 3 bases and J by 0 bases, with 8 bases between them. CDR3 amino acids: CASSYMVSTDTQYF. DNA of the CDR3: TGTGCCAGCAGCTATATGGTCAGCACAGATACGCAGTATTTT. Variable domain in full (rest from reference TRBV5-4 and TRBJ2-3): ETGVTQSPTHLIKTRGQQVTLRCSSQSGHNTVSWYQQALGQGPQFIFQYYREEENGRGNFPPRFSGLQFPNYSSELNVNALELDDSALYLCASSYMVSTDTQYFGPGTRLTVL.

This rearrangement joins TRBV7-2 to TRBJ2-7, with TRBD1 matching 7 bases. J lost 7 bases, V lost 4 bases, and 10 bases had no gene match. This CDR3 spans 14 amino acids. Germline-derived CDR1 and CDR2 are SGHTA and FQGNSA. The CDR3 bases are TGTGCCAGCAGCTCAACCGGGACAGTTATTGAGCAGTACTTC. Translation gives CASSSTGTVIEQYF.

This clonotype was counted only a few times. V usage is TRBV7-9 and J usage is TRBJ2-3; D is unclear. Germline V lookup: CDR1 SEHNR, CDR2 FQNEAQ (reference sequence). Trimming removed 0 bases at V and 2 bases at J, with 6 bases between. The CDR3 covers 14 residues. The CDR3 protein is CASSLARPTDTQYF. Written as DNA, the CDR3 is TGTGCCAGCAGCTTAGCCAGGCCCACAGATACGCAGTATTTT.

This clonotype was found a few times. This sequence joins TRBV27 and TRBJ2-7; 7 nucleotides align to TRBD1. Looked up from germline, CDR1 is MNHEY and CDR2 is SMNVEV (reference sequence). The junction had 3 bases not matched to a gene; V was cut back by 8 bases and J by 2 bases. The CDR3 totals 12 residues. The chain's CDR3 is CASGTGAYEQYV. The CDR3 coding sequence is TGTGCCAGCGGCACAGGGGCCTACGAGCAGTACGTC.

At least ten counts were recorded for this clonotype. The genes are TRBV12-3 or TRBV12-4 and TRBJ1-1, with TRBD1 identical over 8 bases. The length of the CDR3 is 13 residues. After removal of 7 bases from V and 2 bases from J, the junction contained 3 bases not matched to a gene. The CDR3 nucleotides read TGTGCCAGCATCGGGACAGGCAACACTGAAGCTTTCTTT. Protein sequence: CASIGTGNTEAFF.